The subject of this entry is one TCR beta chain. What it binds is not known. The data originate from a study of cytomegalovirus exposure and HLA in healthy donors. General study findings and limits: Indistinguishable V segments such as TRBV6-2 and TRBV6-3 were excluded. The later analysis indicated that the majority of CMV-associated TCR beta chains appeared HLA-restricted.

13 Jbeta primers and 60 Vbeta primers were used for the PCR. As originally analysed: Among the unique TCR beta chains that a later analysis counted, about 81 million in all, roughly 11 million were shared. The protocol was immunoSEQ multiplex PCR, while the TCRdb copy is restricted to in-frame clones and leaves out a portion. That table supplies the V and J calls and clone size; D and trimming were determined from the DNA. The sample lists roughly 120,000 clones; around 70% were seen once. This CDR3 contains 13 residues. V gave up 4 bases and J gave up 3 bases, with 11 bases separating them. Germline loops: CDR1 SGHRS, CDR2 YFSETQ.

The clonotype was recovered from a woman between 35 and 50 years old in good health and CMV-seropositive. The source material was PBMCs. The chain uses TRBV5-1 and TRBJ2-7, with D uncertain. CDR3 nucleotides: TGCGCCAGCAGCCACGGGTCCTACTACGAGCAGTACTTC. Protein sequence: CASSHGSYYEQYF.